This T cell receptor (beta chain) was sequenced in a study of blood T cell repertoires in COVID-19. Overall study: PBMCs, B-cell-depleted T cells, or T cells provided the cDNA or gDNA that made up the material.

Assignments of participants to cohorts depended upon their own reported clinical history. The V end lost 1 base, the J end lost 8 bases, and 15 bases lay between the germline ends. Germline V gene data show CDR1 as SGHRS and CDR2 as YFSETQ. The CDR3 runs 15 residues. Clones were sequenced by immunoSEQ multiplex PCR, and TCRdb holds only the in-frame ones, with some missing. In the table there are 250,000 to 350,000 clones, approximately 90% of which are singletons. Sequencing was done on a sample of PBMCs or T cells enriched from blood (not recorded which). The origin of this receptor is a woman aged 30 to 39 who had recovered from COVID-19. The rearrangement joins TRBV5-1 to TRBJ1-4, with TRBD1 as a possible D gene (5 bases). The CDR3 loop is CASSLNLAEGEKLFF. The CDR3 DNA sequence: TGCGCCAGCAGCTTGAATCTGGCGGAGGGGGAAAAACTGTTTTTT.